Listed below are T cell receptor beta chains from one sample, sequenced in a study of cytomegalovirus exposure and HLA in healthy donors. Produced via immunoSEQ multiplex PCR; TCRdb's table is partial and in-frame only. The repertoire consists of approximately 97,000 clones, with around 77% occurring once and the leading ten covering roughly 9.6%. Sequenced sample: PBMCs. Receptor source: a male donor in good health and CMV-seropositive. The CDR3 runs from the conserved cysteine through the conserved F or W. D genes are given only for firm matches. Size is omitted from some rows. Given values are once, few, many or a class for expanded clones.

j_call d_call v_call clone_size cdr3_nt cdr3_aa
TRBJ2-2 NA TRBV4-3 NA TGCGCCAGCAGTAGTGACAGGGACTTCGGGGAGCTGTTTTTT CASSSDRDFGELFF
TRBJ2-7 TRBD2 TRBV7-2 NA TGTGCCAGCAGCCATACTAGCGCCAGCTCCTACGAGCAGTACTTC CASSHTSASSYEQYF
TRBJ2-5 NA TRBV15 once TGTGCCACCAGCAGAGGACAGATGTACCAAGAGACCCAGTACTTC CATSRGQMYQETQYF
TRBJ2-6 NA TRBV28 NA TGTGCCAGCCGCTCCCGCAGGTCTGGGGCCAACGTCCTGACTTTC CASRSRRSGANVLTF
TRBJ2-3 TRBD2 TRBV28 NA TGTGCCAGCAGTTCCCTAGGTAGCGGGAGCCGGACAGATACGCAGTATTTT CASSSLGSGSRTDTQYF
TRBJ2-1 TRBD2 TRBV2 NA TGTGGACTAGCGGACTTCAATGAGCAGTTCTTC CGLADFNEQFF
TRBJ2-5 TRBD2 TRBV5-1 NA TGCGCCAGCAGCCTTCTAGGCGGGGGTAGTGGCCAAGAGACCCAGTACTTC CASSLLGGGSGQETQYF
TRBJ2-7 TRBD1 TRBV7-8 NA TGTGCCAGCAGCTTCTCGGACAGGACCTACGAGCAGTACTTC CASSFSDRTYEQYF
TRBJ2-1 TRBD2 TRBV28 once TGTGCACACGGTGCGGGAGCCCTCTGGAATGAGCAGTTCTTC CAHGAGALWNEQFF
TRBJ2-7 NA TRBV5-1 NA TGCGCCAGCAGCTCCTTACAGGGACCCTCGGGGGAGCAGTACTTC CASSSLQGPSGEQYF
TRBJ1-5 NA TRBV18 NA TGTGCCAGCTCACCGACAACGCATCAGCCCCAGCATTTT CASSPTTHQPQHF
TRBJ2-1 TRBD2 TRBV19 few TGTGCCAGTAGTAGCGTTCTAGCGGGAGGGCCCAATGAGCAGTTCTTC CASSSVLAGGPNEQFF
TRBJ1-2 NA TRBV30 few TGTGCCTGGAGCCAGGGGAGAGGCGACTATGGCTACACCTTC CAWSQGRGDYGYTF
TRBJ2-1 NA TRBV27 NA TGTGCCAGCTATAATAGATACAATGAGCAGTTCTTC CASYNRYNEQFF
TRBJ1-1 NA TRBV7-9 NA TGTGCCAGCAGCTTCGGGGACACTGAAGCTTTCTTT CASSFGDTEAFF
TRBJ2-6 NA TRBV14 NA TGTGCCAGCAGCCCGCCAACTCGACAGGCCCTTGGTGGGGCCAACGGCCTGACTTTC CASSPPTRQALGGANGLTF
TRBJ2-1 TRBD2 TRBV18 NA TGTGCCAGCTCACCCCCGACGGGGGGAGATGAGCAGTTCTTC CASSPPTGGDEQFF
TRBJ2-7 NA TRBV19 NA TGTGCCACCTGGAGGACAGCAGGCGCCTACGAGCAGTACTTC CATWRTAGAYEQYF
TRBJ1-2 NA TRBV7-2 NA TGTGCCAGCAGCCGTGAGTCCTCCATGGGCTACACCTTC CASSRESSMGYTF
TRBJ2-2 TRBD2 TRBV5-1 NA TGCGCCAGCAGCTTCTTGACTAGCGGGAGGCGGGGCACCGGGGAGCTGTTTTTT CASSFLTSGRRGTGELFF
TRBJ2-7 TRBD2 TRBV7-2 NA TGTGCCAGCAGCACCCGACTAGCGCTTTACGAGCAGTACTTC CASSTRLALYEQYF
TRBJ2-3 NA TRBV7-2 NA TGTGCCAGCAGCTTACTCCCCGACAGTGGAGGGCAAGATACGCAGTATTTT CASSLLPDSGGQDTQYF
TRBJ1-4 TRBD1 TRBV9 NA TGTGCCAGCAGCGTAGGGTGGACAGGTGAAAAACTGTTTTTT CASSVGWTGEKLFF
TRBJ1-2 TRBD1 TRBV28 NA TGTGCCAGCAAACCGGGACAGGGGAGGGTAGGCTACACCTTC CASKPGQGRVGYTF
TRBJ2-1 NA TRBV4-3 NA TGCGCCAGCAGCCAAGATCTGTCTGGCGGAAGCTCCTACAATGAGCAGTTCTTC CASSQDLSGGSSYNEQFF
TRBJ2-7 TRBD2 TRBV9 few TGTGCCAGCAGCCGGACTAGCGGCCCTGCCCGGGGAGGCGAGCAGTACTTC CASSRTSGPARGGEQYF
TRBJ2-7 TRBD1 TRBV18 once TGTGCCAGCTCACCGGGGACAGCTTCCTACGAGCAGTACTTC CASSPGTASYEQYF